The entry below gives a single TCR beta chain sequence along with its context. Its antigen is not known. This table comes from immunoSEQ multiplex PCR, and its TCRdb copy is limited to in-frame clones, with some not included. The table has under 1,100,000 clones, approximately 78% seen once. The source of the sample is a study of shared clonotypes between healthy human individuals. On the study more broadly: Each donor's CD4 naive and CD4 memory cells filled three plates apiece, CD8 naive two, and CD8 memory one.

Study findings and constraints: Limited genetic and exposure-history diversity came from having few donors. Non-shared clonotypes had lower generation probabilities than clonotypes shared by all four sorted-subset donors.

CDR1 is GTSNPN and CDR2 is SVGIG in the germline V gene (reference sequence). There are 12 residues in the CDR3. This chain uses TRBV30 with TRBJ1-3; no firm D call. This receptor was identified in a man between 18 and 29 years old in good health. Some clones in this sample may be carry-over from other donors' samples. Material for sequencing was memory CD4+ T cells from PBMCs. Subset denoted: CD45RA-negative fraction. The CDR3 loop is CARTGSGNTIYF. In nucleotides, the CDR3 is TGTGCTCGGACGGGCTCTGGAAACACCATATATTTT.